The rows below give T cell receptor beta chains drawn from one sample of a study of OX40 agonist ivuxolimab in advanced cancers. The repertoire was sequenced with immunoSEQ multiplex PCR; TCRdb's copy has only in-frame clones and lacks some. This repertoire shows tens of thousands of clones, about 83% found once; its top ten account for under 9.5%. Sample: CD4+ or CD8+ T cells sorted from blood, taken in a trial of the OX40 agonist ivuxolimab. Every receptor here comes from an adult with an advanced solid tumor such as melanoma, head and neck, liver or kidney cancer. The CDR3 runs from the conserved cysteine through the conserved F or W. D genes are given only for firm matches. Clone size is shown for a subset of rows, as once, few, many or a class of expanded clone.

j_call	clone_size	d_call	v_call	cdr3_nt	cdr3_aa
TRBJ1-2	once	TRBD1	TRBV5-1	TGCGCCAGCAGCACAATCGGACAGGGGGACGGCTACACCTTC	CASSTIGQGDGYTF
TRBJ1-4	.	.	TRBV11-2	TGTGCCAGCAGCTTAGAACTCCGGGAAAAACTGTTTTTT	CASSLELREKLFF
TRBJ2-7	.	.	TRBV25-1	TGTGCCAGCAGTGAACCAGGCTACGAGCAGTACTTC	CASSEPGYEQYF
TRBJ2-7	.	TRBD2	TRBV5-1	TGCGCCAGCAGCTTTAGCGGGGGGACGTACGAGCAGTACTTC	CASSFSGGTYEQYF
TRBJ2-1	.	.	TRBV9	TGTGCCAGCAGCGTAGGCGGCGGGATCTCGGGCAATGAGCAGTTCTTC	CASSVGGGISGNEQFF
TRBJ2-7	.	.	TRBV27	TGTGCCAGCTCAGGGACATCTGGCTACGAGCAGTACTTC	CASSGTSGYEQYF
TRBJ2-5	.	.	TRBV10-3	TGTGCCATCAGTGAGATCAGGGGGGGACAAGAGACCCAGTACTTC	CAISEIRGGQETQYF
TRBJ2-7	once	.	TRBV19	TGTGCCAGTAGTCCATTGGGCGGGGACGAGCAGTACTTC	CASSPLGGDEQYF
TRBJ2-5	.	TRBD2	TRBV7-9	TGTGCCAGCAGCTTAGGTCTCGGGGGGTTTCAAGAGACCCAGTACTTC	CASSLGLGGFQETQYF
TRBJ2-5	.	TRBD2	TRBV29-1	TGCAGCGTTGATGGTAGCGGGGGAACCCAAGAGACCCAGTACTTC	CSVDGSGGTQETQYF
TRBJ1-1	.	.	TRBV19	TGTGCCACCCCTAAGGGCGGGGGAACTGAAGCTTTCTTT	CATPKGGGTEAFF
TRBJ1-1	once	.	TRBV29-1	TGCAGCGTTGAAGATCCAGGTGATCCTGAAGCTTTCTTT	CSVEDPGDPEAFF
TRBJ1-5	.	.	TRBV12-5	TGTGCTAGTGGTTTGATAAATCAGCCCCAGCATTTT	CASGLINQPQHF
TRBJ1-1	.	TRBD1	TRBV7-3	TGTGCCAGCAGCTTCTCCGGGACAGGCAGTGAAGCTTTCTTT	CASSFSGTGSEAFF
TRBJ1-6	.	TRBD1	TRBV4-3	TGCGCCAGCAGCCAGGCCTCGGGACAGGGGGACGGTTCACCCCTCCACTTT	CASSQASGQGDGSPLHF
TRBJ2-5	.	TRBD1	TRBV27	TGTGCCAGCAGTTCCCGACCGACAGGGTTCGGTGAGACCCAGTACTTC	CASSSRPTGFGETQYF
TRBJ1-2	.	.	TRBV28	TGTGCCAGCAGCTACCCCCGGGAGGGGCTACATTCGGCCTACACCTTC	CASSYPREGLHSAYTF
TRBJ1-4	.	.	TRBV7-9	TGTGCCAGCAGCCCATGGGTCCCGACAGTCTTGGACGAAAAACTGTTTTTT	CASSPWVPTVLDEKLFF
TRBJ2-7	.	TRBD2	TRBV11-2	TGTGCCAGCAGCTTTGGAGCGGGGGGCTCCTACGAGCAGTACTTC	CASSFGAGGSYEQYF
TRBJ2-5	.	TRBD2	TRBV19	TGTGCCAGTAGTAGGGAAAAACCGGGACTAGCGGCCCAAGAGACCCAGTACTTC	CASSREKPGLAAQETQYF
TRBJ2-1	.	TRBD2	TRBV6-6	TGTGCCGCAGCCGAACTAGCGGGGGGTTACAATGAGCAGTTCTTC	CAAAELAGGYNEQFF
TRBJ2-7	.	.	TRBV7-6	TGTGCCAGCAGCGTCCAAGACAAATCCTACGAGCAGTACTTC	CASSVQDKSYEQYF
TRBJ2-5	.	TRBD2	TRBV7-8	TGTGCCAGCAGCCCAGGACTAGCGGGGAGGTTGTTGGAAGAGACCCAGTACTTC	CASSPGLAGRLLEETQYF
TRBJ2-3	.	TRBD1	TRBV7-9	TGTGCCAGCAGGGACAGGGGAAATCCAGATACGCAGTATTTT	CASRDRGNPDTQYF
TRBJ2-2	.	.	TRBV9	TGTGCCAGCAGCGTGGGAGGCTCCTTGTCGGAATCCGGGGAGCTGTTTTTT	CASSVGGSLSESGELFF
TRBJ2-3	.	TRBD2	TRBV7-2	TGTGCCAGCAGCTCGATATGGACTAGCGGGGGGATTTTTTCAGATACGCAGTATTTT	CASSSIWTSGGIFSDTQYF
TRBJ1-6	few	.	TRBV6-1	TGTGCCAGCGGGTATTCACCCCTCCACTTT	CASGYSPLHF
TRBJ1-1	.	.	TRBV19	TGTGCCAGTACCTTCGGCCCGAACACTGAAGCTTTCTTT	CASTFGPNTEAFF